Listed here are 5 T cell receptor beta chains from one sample, sequenced in a study of T-cell reconstitution after alpha-beta-depleted transplantation in children. Unique molecular identifiers were used in preparing the TCRbeta library. TCRdb recomputed calls from the PCR reads with MiXCR, one row per CDR3 protein. The sample lists more than 400,000 distinct CDR3 sequences, roughly 10% occurring once. Source: PBMCs, mostly from graft donor cells, taken 180 days after TCRalphabeta/CD19-depleted stem cell transplant. The source is a female patient between 2 and 15 years old who had a stem cell transplant for aplastic anemia, so the T cells may come from the graft donor.

This clonotype was observed a handful of times. V usage is TRBV4-1 and J usage is TRBJ2-3, with 11 bases fitting TRBD2. J gave up 4 bases and V 4 bases, and 10 bases lay outside the gene matches. Germline values: CDR1 MGHRA, CDR2 YSYEKL. The CDR3 contains 17 residues. The CDR3 region has the DNA TGCGCCAGCAGCCCTCAGCCCACTAGCGGGGGCGCAGATACGCAGTATTTT. It translates to CASSPQPTSGGADTQYF.

The CDR3 reads CASLPSGTGTYEQYF. The CDR3 nucleotides read TGTGCCAGCCTTCCCTCCGGGACAGGGACCTACGAGCAGTACTTC. V and J are TRBV28 and TRBJ2-7; 9 bases fit TRBD1. Germline V gene data show CDR1 as MDHEN and CDR2 as SYDVKM. With V trimmed by 8 bases and J by 2 bases, 10 bases remained unmatched. CDR3 length: 15 residues.

The chain carries TRBV4-2 and TRBJ2-2, with 10 bases matching TRBD2. The junction had 7 bases not matched to a gene; V was cut back by 4 bases and J by 2 bases. In germline, CDR1 is LGHNA, CDR2 YNFKEQ. The CDR3 is made up of 17 amino acids. CDR3 sequence reads: CASSPKLAGRNTGELFF. DNA of the CDR3: TGTGCCAGCAGCCCTAAACTAGCGGGACGAAACACCGGGGAGCTGTTTTTT.

This clonotype was seen a handful of times. The chain couples TRBV3-1 to TRBJ2-5; 7 nucleotides agree with TRBD1. Germline lookup yields CDR1 LGHDT and CDR2 YNNKEL (reference sequence). The ends lost 2 bases at V and 5 bases at J; junction bases unmatched: 5. The CDR3 spans 14 residues. CDR3 nucleotide sequence: TGTGCCAGCAGCCAAACAGGGGCAGGCGAGACCCAGTACTTC. This gives the protein CASSQTGAGETQYF.

The CDR3 loop reads CAISVMGQGYGGPYEQYF. The CDR3 DNA sequence: TGTGCCATCAGTGTGATGGGACAGGGATACGGAGGGCCCTACGAGCAGTACTTC. The rearrangement joins TRBV10-3 to TRBJ2-7; 9 positions match TRBD1. V shed 4 bases, J shed 2 bases, and the junction held 15 bases outside the gene matches. The V gene's germline CDR1 is ENHRY and CDR2 SYGVKD. The length of the CDR3 is 18 residues.